This T cell receptor beta chain was observed in a study of metastatic and nonmetastatic thyroid tumors. Study details: Repertoire comparison spanned blood and tumor or nodule tissue of malignant and benign thyroid patients.

All patients reached thyroid surgery having received no treatment beforehand. In the original processing: The study took CDR3 differences across clinicopathological groups and made a distant-metastasis classifier for papillary thyroid cancer from them. TCRdb re-called the PCR reads through MiXCR. The V and J calls were determined by TCRdb, not by the authors. The table lists 20,000 to 25,000 clones, roughly a quarter of them singletons. Points from the study as a whole: The study reportedly found significantly higher TCR beta diversity in malignant thyroid tumors than benign nodules, in blood and tumor.

A note on this clone: Its antigen is still unknown. One end of the junction is discordant with germline, which a read error may explain.

The CDR3 length is 13 residues. Per the germline V gene, CDR1 is SGHVS and CDR2 is FQNEAQ. This TCR was recovered from a female donor with papillary thyroid cancer or a benign thyroid nodule (not recorded which). Some clones in this sample may be carry-over from other donors' samples. Input material: tumor tissue. V and J are TRBV7-8 and TRBJ2-7, with TRBD2 matching over 9 bases. The CDR3 nucleotides are TGTGCCAGCATCTTGGGACTAGCAGGCGAGCATTACTTC. Its protein product is CASILGLAGEHYF.